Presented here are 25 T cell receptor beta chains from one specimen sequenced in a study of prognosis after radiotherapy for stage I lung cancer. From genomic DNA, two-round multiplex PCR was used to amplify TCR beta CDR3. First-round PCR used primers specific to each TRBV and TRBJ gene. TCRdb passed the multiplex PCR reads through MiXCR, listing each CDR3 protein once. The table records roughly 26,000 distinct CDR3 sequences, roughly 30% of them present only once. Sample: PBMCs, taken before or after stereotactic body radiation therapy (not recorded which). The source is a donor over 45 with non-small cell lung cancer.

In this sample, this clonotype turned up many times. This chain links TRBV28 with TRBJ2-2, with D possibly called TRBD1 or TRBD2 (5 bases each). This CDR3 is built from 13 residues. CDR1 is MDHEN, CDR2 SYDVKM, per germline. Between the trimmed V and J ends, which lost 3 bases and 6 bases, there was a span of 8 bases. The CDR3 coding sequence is TGTGCCAGCAGTTTGGGGGTTCCCGGGGAGCTGTTTTTT. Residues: CASSLGVPGELFF.

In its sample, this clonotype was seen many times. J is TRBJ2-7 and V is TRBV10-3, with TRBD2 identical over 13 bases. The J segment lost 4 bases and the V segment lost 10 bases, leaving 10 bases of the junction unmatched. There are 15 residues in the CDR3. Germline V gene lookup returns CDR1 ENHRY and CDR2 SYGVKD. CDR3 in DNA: TGTGCCAATTCCCCGGGACTAGCGGGGCCGTACGAGCAGTACTTC. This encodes CANSPGLAGPYEQYF.

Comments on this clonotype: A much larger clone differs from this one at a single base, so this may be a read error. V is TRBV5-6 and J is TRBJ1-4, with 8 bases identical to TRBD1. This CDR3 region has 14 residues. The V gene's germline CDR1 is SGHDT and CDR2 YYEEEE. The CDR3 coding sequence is TGTTCCAGCAGCGCGGACAGGGTAGATGAAAAACTGTTTTTT. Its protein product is CSSSADRVDEKLFF. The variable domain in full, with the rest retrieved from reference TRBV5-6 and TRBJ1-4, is DAGVTQSPTHLIKTRGQQVTLRCSPKSGHDTVSWYQQALGQGPQFIFQYYEEEERQRGNFPDRFSGHQFPNYSSELNVNALLLGDSALYLCSSSADRVDEKLFFGSGTQLSVL.

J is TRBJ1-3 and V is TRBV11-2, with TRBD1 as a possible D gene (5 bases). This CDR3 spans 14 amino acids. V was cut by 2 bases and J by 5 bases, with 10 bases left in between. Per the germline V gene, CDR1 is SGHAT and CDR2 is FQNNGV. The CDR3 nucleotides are TGTGCCAGCAGCTTACGGGGGGGGAGAAACACCATATATTTT. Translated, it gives CASSLRGGRNTIYF.

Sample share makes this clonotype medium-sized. The CDR3 sequence: CASSPGAGGNTGELFF. The CDR3 coding sequence is TGTGCCAGTAGTCCTGGGGCAGGGGGCAACACCGGGGAGCTGTTTTTT. The rearrangement joins TRBV19 to TRBJ2-2; 8 positions agree with TRBD1. CDR1 and CDR2 from the germline V gene are LNHDA and SQIVND (reference sequence). The CDR3 totals 16 residues. Trimming at V came to 5 bases and at J to 2 bases, leaving 7 bases not matched to a gene.

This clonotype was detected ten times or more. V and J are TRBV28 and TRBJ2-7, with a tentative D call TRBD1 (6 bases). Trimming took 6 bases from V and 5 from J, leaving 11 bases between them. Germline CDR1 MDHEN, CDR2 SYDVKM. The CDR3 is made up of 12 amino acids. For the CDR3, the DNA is TGTGCCAGCAGCACGACAGGAAACGAGCAGTACTTC. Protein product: CASSTTGNEQYF.

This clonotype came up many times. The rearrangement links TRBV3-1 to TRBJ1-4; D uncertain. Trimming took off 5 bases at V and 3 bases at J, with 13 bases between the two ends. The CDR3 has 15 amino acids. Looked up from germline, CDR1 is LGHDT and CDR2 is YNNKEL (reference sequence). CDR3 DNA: TGTGCCAGCAGCGAAGGACGGGGATCTAATGAAAAACTGTTTTTT. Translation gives CASSEGRGSNEKLFF.

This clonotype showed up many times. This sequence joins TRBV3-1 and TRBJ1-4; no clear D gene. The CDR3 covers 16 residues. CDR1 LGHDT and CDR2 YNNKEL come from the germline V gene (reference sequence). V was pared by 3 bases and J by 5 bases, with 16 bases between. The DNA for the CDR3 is TGTGCCAGCAGCCATAGAGACCGGCCCGGGAATGAAAAACTGTTTTTT. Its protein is CASSHRDRPGNEKLFF.

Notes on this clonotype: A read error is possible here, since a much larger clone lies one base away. This chain's CDR3 is CASSKLEPSETQYF. CDR3 nucleotide sequence: TGTGCCAGCAGCAAGCTGGAACCCTCGGAGACCCAGTACTTC. This chain links TRBV2 with TRBJ2-5; D gene uncertain. Deletions cut 6 bases from V and 5 bases from J, with 16 bases between. The CDR3 spans 14 residues. Germline lookup yields CDR1 SNHLY and CDR2 FYNNEI.

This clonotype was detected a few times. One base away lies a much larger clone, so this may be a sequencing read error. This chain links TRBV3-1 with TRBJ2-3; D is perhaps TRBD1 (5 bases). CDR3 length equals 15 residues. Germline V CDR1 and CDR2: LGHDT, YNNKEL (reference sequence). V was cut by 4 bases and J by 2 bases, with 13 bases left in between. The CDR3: CASSRGHYLTDTQYF. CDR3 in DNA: TGTGCCAGCAGCCGCGGACATTACCTCACAGATACGCAGTATTTT.

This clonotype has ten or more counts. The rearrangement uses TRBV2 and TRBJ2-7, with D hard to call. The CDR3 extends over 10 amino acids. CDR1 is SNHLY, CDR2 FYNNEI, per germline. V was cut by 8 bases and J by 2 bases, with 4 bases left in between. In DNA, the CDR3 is TGTGCCAGCTCACCCTACGAGCAGTACTTC. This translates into CASSPYEQYF.

The CDR3 bases are TGTGCCAGCAGCTTCGGGCAGGGGAACTATGGCTACACCTTC. Protein sequence: CASSFGQGNYGYTF. V is TRBV28 and J is TRBJ1-2; tentatively, D is TRBD1 (6 bases). Trimming removed 6 bases at V and 2 bases at J, with 13 bases between. This CDR3 region has 14 residues. From germline, CDR1 is MDHEN and CDR2 SYDVKM.

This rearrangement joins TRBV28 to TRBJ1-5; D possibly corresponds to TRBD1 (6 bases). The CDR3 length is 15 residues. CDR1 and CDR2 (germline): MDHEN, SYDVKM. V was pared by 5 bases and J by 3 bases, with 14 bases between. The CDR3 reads CASSRGGPINQPQHF. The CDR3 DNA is TGTGCCAGCAGTCGCGGGGGGCCCATCAATCAGCCCCAGCATTTT.

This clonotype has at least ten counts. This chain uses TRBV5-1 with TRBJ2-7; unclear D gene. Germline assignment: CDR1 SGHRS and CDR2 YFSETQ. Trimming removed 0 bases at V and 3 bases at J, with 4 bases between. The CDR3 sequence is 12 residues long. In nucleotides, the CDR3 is TGCGCCAGCAGCTTGGACCTCTACGAGCAGTACTTC. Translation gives CASSLDLYEQYF.

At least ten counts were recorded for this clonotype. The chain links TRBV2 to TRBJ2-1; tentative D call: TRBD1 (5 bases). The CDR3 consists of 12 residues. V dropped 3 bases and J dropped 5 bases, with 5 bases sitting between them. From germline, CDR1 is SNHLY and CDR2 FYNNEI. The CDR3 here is CASSDRDNEQFF. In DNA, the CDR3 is TGTGCCAGCAGTGACAGGGACAATGAGCAGTTCTTC.

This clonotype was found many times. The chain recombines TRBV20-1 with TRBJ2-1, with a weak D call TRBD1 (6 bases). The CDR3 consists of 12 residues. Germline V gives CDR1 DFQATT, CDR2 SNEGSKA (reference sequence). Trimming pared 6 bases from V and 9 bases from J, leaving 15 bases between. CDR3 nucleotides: TGCAGTGCGAGAACAGGGCGCGGTGAGCAGTTCTTC. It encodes CSARTGRGEQFF.

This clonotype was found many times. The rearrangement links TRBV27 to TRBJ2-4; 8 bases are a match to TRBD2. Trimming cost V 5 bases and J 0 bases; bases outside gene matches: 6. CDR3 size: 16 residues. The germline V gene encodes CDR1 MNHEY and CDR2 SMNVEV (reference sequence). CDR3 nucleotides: TGTGCCAGCAGTCTCCCACTAGCGGTAGCCAAAAACATTCAGTACTTC. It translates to CASSLPLAVAKNIQYF.

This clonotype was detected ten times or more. In DNA form, the CDR3 reads TGTGCCAGCAGTGGCCAACAGGGAGGGCATGGCTACACCTTC. It yields the protein CASSGQQGGHGYTF. The rearrangement joins TRBV6-2 or TRBV6-3 to TRBJ1-2, with D maybe TRBD1 (6 bases). The CDR3 has 14 amino acids. CDR1 MNHEY and CDR2 SVGEGT come from the germline V gene. Trimming cost V 5 bases and J 6 bases, with 16 bases left between them.

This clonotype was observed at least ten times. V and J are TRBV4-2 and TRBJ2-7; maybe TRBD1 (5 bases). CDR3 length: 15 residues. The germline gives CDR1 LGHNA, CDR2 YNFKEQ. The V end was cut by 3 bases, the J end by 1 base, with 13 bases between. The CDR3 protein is CASSHSTVASYEQYF. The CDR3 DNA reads TGTGCCAGCAGCCATTCGACAGTCGCTTCCTACGAGCAGTACTTC.

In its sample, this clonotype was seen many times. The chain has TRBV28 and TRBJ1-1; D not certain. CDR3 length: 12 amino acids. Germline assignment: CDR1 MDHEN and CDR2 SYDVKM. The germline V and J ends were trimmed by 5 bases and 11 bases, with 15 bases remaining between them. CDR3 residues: CASSTAGRAAFF. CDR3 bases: TGTGCCAGCAGTACCGCCGGGAGGGCGGCTTTCTTT.

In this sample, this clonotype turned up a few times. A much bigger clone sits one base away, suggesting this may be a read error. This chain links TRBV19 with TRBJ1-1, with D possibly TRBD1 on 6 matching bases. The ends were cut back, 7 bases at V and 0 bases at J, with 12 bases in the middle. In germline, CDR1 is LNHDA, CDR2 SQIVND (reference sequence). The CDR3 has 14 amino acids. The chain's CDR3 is CASNRVSMNTEAFF. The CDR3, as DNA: TGTGCCAGTAACAGGGTGTCCATGAACACTGAAGCTTTCTTT.

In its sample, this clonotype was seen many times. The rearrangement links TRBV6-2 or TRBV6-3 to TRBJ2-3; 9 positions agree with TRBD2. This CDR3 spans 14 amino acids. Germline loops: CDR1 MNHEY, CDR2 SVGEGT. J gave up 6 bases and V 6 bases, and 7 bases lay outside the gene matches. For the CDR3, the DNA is TGTGCCAGCAGACCCAGCGGGGGGAGGGATACGCAGTATTTT. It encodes CASRPSGGRDTQYF.

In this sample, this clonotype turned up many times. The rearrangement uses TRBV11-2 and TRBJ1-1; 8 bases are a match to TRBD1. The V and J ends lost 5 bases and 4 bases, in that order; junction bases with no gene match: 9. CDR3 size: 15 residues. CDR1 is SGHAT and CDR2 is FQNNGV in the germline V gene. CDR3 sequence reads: CASSHRGLTGTEAFF. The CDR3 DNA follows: TGTGCCAGCAGCCACAGGGGGTTGACGGGCACTGAAGCTTTCTTT.

CDR3 DNA: TGTGCCAGCAGTTACTCGGCCATACCCTCGACCGGGGAGCTGTTTTTT. It is translated as CASSYSAIPSTGELFF. V and J are TRBV6-6 and TRBJ2-2; no definite D call. CDR1 is MNHNY, CDR2 SVGAGI, per germline (reference sequence). The CDR3 covers 16 residues. The ends were cut back, 0 bases at V and 5 bases at J, with 13 bases in the middle.

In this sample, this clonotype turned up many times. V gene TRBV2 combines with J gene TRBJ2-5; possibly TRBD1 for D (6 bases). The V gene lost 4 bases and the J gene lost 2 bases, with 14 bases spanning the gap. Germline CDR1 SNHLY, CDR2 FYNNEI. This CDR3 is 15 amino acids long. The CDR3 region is CASSGQGRGQETQYF. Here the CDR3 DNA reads TGTGCCAGCAGTGGTCAGGGTAGGGGGCAAGAGACCCAGTACTTC.